This T cell receptor beta chain was recovered during a study of shared clonotypes between healthy human individuals. The CDR3 has 12 amino acids. Trimming took off 5 bases at V and 6 bases at J, with 11 bases between the two ends. From germline, CDR1 is SNHLY and CDR2 FYNNEI. Assay execution proceeded at the deep level. On sorted subsets, replicate PCRs used 200 to 250 ng DNA, or some 27,000 T cell genomes. Profiling relied on immunoSEQ multiplex PCR, and the TCRdb table lists in-frame clones only, not all of them. The sample shows some 2.1 million clones, about 95% of them seen only once. In this sample, this clone turned up once. CD45RO-negative, CCR7-positively selected cells formed the naive CD8 fraction, excluding terminally differentiated effector memory CD45RA+ cells.

This sequence originates from a man aged 18 to 30 in good health. Sequencing was carried out using naive CD8+ T cells sorted from blood. The J gene is TRBJ2-7, the V gene TRBV2, with a weak D call TRBD1 (5 bases). In DNA, the CDR3 is TGTGCCAGCAGTCTAGGACAAGTCGAGCAGTACTTC. Its translation is CASSLGQVEQYF.